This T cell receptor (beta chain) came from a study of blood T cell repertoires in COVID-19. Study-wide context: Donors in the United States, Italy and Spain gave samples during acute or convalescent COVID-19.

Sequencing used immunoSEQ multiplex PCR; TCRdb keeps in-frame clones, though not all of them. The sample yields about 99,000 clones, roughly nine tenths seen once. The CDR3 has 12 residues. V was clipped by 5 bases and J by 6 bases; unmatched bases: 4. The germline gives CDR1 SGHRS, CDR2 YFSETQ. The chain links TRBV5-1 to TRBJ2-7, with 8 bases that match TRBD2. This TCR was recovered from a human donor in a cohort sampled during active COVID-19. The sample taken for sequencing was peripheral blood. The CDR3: CASRAGEVEQYF. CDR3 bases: TGCGCCAGCAGAGCGGGAGAAGTCGAGCAGTACTTC.